A single sample gave rise to the 9 T cell receptor beta chains below, sequenced in a study of technical replicates of blood from a handful of donors. TCRdb keeps only in-frame clones here, not all; method: immunoSEQ multiplex PCR. The table includes about 81,000 clones, around four fifths detected once. The sample was PBMCs. The receptors derive from a human donor in good health. Some clones in this sample may be carry-over from other donors' samples.

The rearrangement uses TRBV9 and TRBJ1-2; D perhaps matches TRBD1 (6 bases). This CDR3 comprises 15 residues. The V end was cut by 4 bases, the J end by 6 bases, with 19 bases between. Germline CDR1 reads SGDLS; CDR2 reads YYNGEE. The CDR3 region has the DNA TGTGCCAGCAGCCCAGACCCTAACAGGGACGATGGCTACACCTTC. It encodes CASSPDPNRDDGYTF.

V and J are TRBV10-3 and TRBJ2-3; D remains ambiguous. Germline loops: CDR1 ENHRY, CDR2 SYGVKD. The CDR3 is 15 amino acids. V gave up 5 bases and J gave up 2 bases, with 14 bases separating them. CDR3 bases: TGTGCCATCAGTCATGACAAGACCCTCACAGATACGCAGTATTTT. It yields the protein CAISHDKTLTDTQYF.

This sequence joins TRBV27 and TRBJ2-7, with 8 bases identical to TRBD1. CDR3 length: 13 amino acids. Germline CDR1 reads MNHEY; CDR2 reads SMNVEV (reference sequence). With V trimmed by 6 bases and J by 6 bases, 7 bases remained unmatched. The CDR3 DNA follows: TGTGCCAGCAGATTGACAGGGGTGGGCGAGCAGTACTTC. It specifies CASRLTGVGEQYF.

V gene TRBV29-1 combines with J gene TRBJ2-3, with D possibly TRBD2 on 6 matching bases. Trimming shortened V by 7 bases and J by 4 bases, and 24 bases separated the two germline ends. Germline loops: CDR1 SQVTM, CDR2 ANQGSEA. There are 16 residues in the CDR3. CDR3 DNA sequence: TGCAGCGCCACGATCCGGATAGCGGAAATGCCAGATACGCAGTATTTT. Protein product: CSATIRIAEMPDTQYF.

This sequence joins TRBV29-1 and TRBJ2-7, with no clear D. Trimming left V 4 bases short and J 1 base short, with 14 bases between. The CDR3 runs to 14 residues. From germline, CDR1 is SQVTM and CDR2 ANQGSEA. CDR3 loop: CSVAGQLSSYEQYF. CDR3 DNA: TGCAGCGTTGCTGGGCAGTTGAGTTCCTACGAGCAGTACTTC.

This clone was seen more than once but under ten times. The V call is TRBV11-2, the J call TRBJ1-1; D remains unclear. From germline, CDR1 is SGHAT and CDR2 FQNNGV. The germline V and J ends were trimmed by 3 bases and 0 bases, with 8 bases remaining between them. This CDR3 contains 14 residues. In DNA form, the CDR3 reads TGTGCCAGCAGCTTGGGCAGTTTGAACACTGAAGCTTTCTTT. Translating it yields CASSLGSLNTEAFF.

This clone was counted a few times. The chain couples TRBV6-4 to TRBJ2-3; TRBD2 aligns across 8 bases. The germline V gene has CDR1 MRHNA and CDR2 SNTAGT. CDR3 length equals 13 residues. Unmatched junction bases numbered 7, after V lost 8 bases and J lost 6 bases. The CDR3 reads CASAAGEADTQYF. The CDR3 DNA sequence: TGTGCCAGCGCAGCGGGGGAGGCGGATACGCAGTATTTT.

This clone came up a few times. J is TRBJ1-6 and V is TRBV2, with TRBD1 matching over 9 bases. There are 19 residues in the CDR3. Trimming at V came to 6 bases and at J to 0 bases, leaving 12 bases not matched to a gene. Germline V gene sequence: CDR1 SNHLY, CDR2 FYNNEI. CDR3 sequence: CASSDKDRGYSSYNSPLHF. Here the CDR3 DNA reads TGTGCCAGCAGCGATAAGGACAGGGGTTATAGCTCCTATAATTCACCCCTCCACTTT.

The chain is built from TRBV29-1 and TRBJ2-1; 12 nucleotides align to TRBD2. The CDR3 sequence is 14 residues long. The trim removed 7 bases at V and 6 bases at J, leaving 7 bases unmatched. From germline, CDR1 is SQVTM and CDR2 ANQGSEA. This CDR3 reads CSANGLAGSNEQFF. The CDR3 region has the DNA TGCAGCGCAAACGGACTAGCGGGGAGCAATGAGCAGTTCTTC.